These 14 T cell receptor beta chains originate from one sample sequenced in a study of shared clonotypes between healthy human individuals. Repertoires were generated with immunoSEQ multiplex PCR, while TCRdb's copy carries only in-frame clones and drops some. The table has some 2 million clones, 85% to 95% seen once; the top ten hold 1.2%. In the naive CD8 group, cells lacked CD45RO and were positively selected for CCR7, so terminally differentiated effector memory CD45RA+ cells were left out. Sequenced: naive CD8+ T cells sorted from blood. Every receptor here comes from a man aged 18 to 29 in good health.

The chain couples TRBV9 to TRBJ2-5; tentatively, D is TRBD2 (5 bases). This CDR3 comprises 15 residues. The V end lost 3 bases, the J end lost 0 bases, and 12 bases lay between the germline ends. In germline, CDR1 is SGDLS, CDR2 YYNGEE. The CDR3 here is CASSAGETNQETQYF. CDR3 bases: TGTGCCAGCAGCGCCGGGGAAACTAACCAAGAGACCCAGTACTTC.

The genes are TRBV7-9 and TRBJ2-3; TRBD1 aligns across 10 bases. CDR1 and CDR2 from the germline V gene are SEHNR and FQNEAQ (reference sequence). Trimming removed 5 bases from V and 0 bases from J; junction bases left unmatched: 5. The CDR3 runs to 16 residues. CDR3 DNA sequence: TGTGCCAGCAGCGGACGACAGGGGGCAAGCACAGATACGCAGTATTTT. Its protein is CASSGRQGASTDTQYF.

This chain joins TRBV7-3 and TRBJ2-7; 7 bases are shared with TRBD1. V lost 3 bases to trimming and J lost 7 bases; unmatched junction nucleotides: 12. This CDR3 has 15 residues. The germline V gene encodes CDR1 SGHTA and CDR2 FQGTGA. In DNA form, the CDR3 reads TGTGCCAGCAGCTTGACAGGGAATTCCTACGAAGAGCAGTACTTC. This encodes CASSLTGNSYEEQYF.

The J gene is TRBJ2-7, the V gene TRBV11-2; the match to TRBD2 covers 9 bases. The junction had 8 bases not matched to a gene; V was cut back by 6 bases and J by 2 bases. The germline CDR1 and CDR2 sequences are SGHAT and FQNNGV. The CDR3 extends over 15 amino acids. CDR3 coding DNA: TGTGCCAGCAGTCTTCGACTAGCGGCAACCTACGAGCAGTACTTC. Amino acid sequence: CASSLRLAATYEQYF.

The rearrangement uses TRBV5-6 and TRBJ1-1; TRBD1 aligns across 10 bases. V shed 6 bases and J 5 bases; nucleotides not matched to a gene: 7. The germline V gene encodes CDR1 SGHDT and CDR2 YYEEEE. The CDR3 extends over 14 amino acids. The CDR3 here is CASTLDRGLTEAFF. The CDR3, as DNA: TGTGCCAGCACCCTAGACAGGGGGCTAACTGAAGCTTTCTTT.

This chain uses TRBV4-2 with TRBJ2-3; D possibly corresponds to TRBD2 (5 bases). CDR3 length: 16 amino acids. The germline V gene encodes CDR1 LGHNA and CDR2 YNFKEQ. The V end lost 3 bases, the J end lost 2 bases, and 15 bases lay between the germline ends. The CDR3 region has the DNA TGTGCCAGCAGCCAGGAAACTACTAGGCCCACAGATACGCAGTATTTT. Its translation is CASSQETTRPTDTQYF.

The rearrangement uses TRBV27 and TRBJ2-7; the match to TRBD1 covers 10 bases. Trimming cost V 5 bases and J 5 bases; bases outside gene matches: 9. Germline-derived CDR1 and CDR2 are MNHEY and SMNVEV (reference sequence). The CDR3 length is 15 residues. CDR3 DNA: TGTGCCAGCAGTACGGGGACAGGGGCAAAGGACGAGCAGTACTTC. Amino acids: CASSTGTGAKDEQYF.

CDR3 DNA sequence: TGCGCCAGCAGCTTGCGGGGGCCTACCTCCTACGAGCAGTACTTC. It is translated as CASSLRGPTSYEQYF. The chain joins TRBV5-1 to TRBJ2-7; D possibly matches TRBD1 or TRBD2 (6 bases each). Trimming shortened V by 1 base and J by 0 bases, and 11 bases separated the two germline ends. There are 15 residues in the CDR3. Germline lookup yields CDR1 SGHRS and CDR2 YFSETQ.

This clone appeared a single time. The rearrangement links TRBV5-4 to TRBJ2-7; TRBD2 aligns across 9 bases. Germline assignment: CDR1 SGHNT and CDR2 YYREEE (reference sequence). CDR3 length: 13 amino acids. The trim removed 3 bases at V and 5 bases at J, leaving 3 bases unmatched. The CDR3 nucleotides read TGTGCCAGCAGCTCGGGACTAGCCAACGAGCAGTACTTC. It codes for CASSSGLANEQYF.

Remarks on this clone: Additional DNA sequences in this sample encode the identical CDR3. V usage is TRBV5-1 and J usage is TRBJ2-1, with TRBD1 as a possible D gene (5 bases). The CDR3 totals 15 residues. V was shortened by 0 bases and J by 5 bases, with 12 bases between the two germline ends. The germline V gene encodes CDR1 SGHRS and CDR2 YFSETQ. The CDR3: CASSLVGAGNNEQFF. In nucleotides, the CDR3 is TGCGCCAGCAGCTTGGTCGGCGCAGGGAACAATGAGCAGTTCTTC.

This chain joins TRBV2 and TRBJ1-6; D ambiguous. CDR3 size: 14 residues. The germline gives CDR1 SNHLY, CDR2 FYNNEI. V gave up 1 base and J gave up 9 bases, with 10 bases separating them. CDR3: CASSEVQLSSPLHF. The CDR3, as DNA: TGTGCCAGCAGTGAAGTGCAGTTGTCTTCACCCCTCCACTTT. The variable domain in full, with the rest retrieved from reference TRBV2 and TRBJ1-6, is EPEVTQTPSHQVTQMGQEVILRCVPISNHLYFYWYRQILGQKVEFLVSFYNNEISEKSEIFDDQFSVERPDGSNFTLKIRSTKLEDSAMYFCASSEVQLSSPLHFGNGTRLTVT.

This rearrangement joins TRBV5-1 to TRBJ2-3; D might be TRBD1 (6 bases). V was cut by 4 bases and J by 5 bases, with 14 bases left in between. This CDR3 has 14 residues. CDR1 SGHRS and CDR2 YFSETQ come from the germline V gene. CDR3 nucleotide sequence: TGCGCCAGCAGCCGGGACAAAAACCTAGATACGCAGTATTTT. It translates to CASSRDKNLDTQYF. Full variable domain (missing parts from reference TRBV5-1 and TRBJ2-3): KAGVTQTPRYLIKTRGQQVTLSCSPISGHRSVSWYQQTPGQGLQFLFEYFSETQRNKGNFPGRFSGRQFSNSRSEMNVSTLELGDSALYLCASSRDKNLDTQYFGPGTRLTVL.

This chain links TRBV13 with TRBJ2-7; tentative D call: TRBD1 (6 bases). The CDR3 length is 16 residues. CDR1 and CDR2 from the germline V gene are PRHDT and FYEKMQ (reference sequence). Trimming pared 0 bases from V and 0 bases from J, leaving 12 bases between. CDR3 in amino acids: CASSLGQRGSSYEQYF. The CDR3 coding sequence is TGTGCCAGCAGCTTAGGCCAGAGGGGGTCCTCCTACGAGCAGTACTTC.

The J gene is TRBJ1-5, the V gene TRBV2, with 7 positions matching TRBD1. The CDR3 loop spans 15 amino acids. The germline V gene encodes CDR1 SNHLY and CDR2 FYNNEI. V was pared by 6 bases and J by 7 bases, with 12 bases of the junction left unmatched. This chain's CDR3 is CASSTYKGAEQPQHF. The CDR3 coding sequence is TGTGCCAGCAGCACATATAAGGGGGCAGAGCAGCCCCAGCATTTT.